This T cell receptor (beta chain) was observed in a study of shared clonotypes between healthy human individuals (dated by TCRdb to about 2020). Regarding the study in general: A few men and two women, aged 18 to 49 years, made up the cohort. Blood TCR repertoires of several healthy adults were deeply sequenced to estimate repertoire size and the extent of clonotype sharing between individuals. To increase sequencing depth and limit assay-specific biases, TCR repertoire library preparation and sequencing were carried out by different laboratories using diverse techniques. Between about 0.8 and 9 billion PBMCs per donor were obtained by leukapheresis. Findings and caveats that apply to the study as a whole: Pairwise subsampling led to the expectation that sequencing depth would affect the degree of clonotype sharing among donors. Sampling was restricted to blood, and TCR repertoires in tissues likely differ from the TCR repertoires found in blood. The genetic and exposure-history diversity represented was limited by the small number of donors.

From the cysteine through the phenylalanine, the CDR3 covers 13 amino acids. Solely the CDR3 DNA is kept, with 39 bases framed from the first base. In the germline V gene, CDR1 corresponds to MDHEN and CDR2 to SYDVKM. V lost 7 bases and J lost 4 bases; the stretch between them is 11 bases long. Healthy HIV-negative adults with no recently reported acute infections or vaccinations were included as donors. Every donor was a Caucasian adult residing in Nashville, Tennessee, USA. In the unsorted samples, 85 million to 100 million PBMCs were counted, and genomic DNA was extracted using the QIAamp DNA Blood Mini kit. After blood collection by leukapheresis, PBMCs were isolated using Ficoll-Histopaque density gradient centrifugation and then cryopreserved in the vapor phase of liquid nitrogen. Using the deep immunoSEQ assay, multiplex PCR amplified TCR CDR3 regions from genomic DNA. Genomic DNA extracted from each cell subset was distributed evenly over all wells of several immunoSEQ 96-well plates, and each plate served as one replicate. For unsorted PBMC, around 330 ng genomic DNA, equal to tens of thousands of T cell genomes, was loaded into each replicate PCR. Ten immunoSEQ deep assay plates were used to sequence the unsorted PBMC genomic DNA. Purified libraries were quantified with a Qubit 3.0 fluorometer, sized on a Bioanalyzer 2100, and re-quantified with the KAPA Library Quantification kit. A separate single-read 150-cycle Illumina NextSeq 550 flow cell was used to sequence each immunoSEQ 96-well plate. On the study's bioinformatics: Because only junctional sequences without quality scores were contained in the immunoSEQ output, filtering matching that applied to full-length reads could not be performed. To assign V/J genes and CDR3, sequences were annotated against IMGT germline references using PyIR, a Python wrapper for IgBLAST v1.9. Reads were filtered out if the reads had weak V/J assignments (E-value above 1e-6), no CDR3, stop codons, out-of-frame junctions, or ambiguous translated residues. V3J clonotypes were defined by identical inferred V gene, J gene, and CDR3 amino acid sequence. Percentage overlap between repertoires was computed as shared unique clonotypes divided by the size of the smaller repertoire. RTK rarefaction, the Chao1 estimator, and Recon v2.1 estimates of unobserved clonotypes were used to assess repertoire richness. In TCRdb, the immuneACCESS table is reduced to in-frame sequences with V and J assigned. These tables do not hold every clone; where another copy was compared, an unresolved V gene accounts for under half, and the others remain unexplained. That table supplies the V and J calls and clone size; D and trimming were determined from the DNA. The sample includes hundreds of thousands of clones, with approximately 80% observed a single time. The ten top clones hold 12% of the sample.

Comments on this clone: It has no known antigen specificity. Base qualities are not provided; no much larger clone lies one nucleotide away.

The TCR originated in a woman in her 40s in good health. Some clones in this sample may be carry-over from other donors' samples. Material: PBMCs. This chain is built from TRBV28 and TRBJ2-1, and possibly TRBD1, on 5 matching bases. The CDR3 reads CASTQGGYNEQFF. The DNA sequence reads TGTGCCAGCACTCAGGGTGGTTACAATGAGCAGTTCTTC.